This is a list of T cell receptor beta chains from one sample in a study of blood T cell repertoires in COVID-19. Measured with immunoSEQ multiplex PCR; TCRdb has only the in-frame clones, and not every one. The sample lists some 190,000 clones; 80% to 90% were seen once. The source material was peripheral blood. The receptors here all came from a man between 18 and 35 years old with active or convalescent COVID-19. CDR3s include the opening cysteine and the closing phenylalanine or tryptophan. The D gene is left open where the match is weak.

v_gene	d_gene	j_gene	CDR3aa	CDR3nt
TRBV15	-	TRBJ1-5	CATSGINQPQHF	TGTGCCACCAGCGGCATCAATCAGCCCCAGCATTTT
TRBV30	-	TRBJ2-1	CAWSYSFSYNEQFF	TGTGCCTGGAGTTATAGTTTCTCCTACAATGAGCAGTTCTTC
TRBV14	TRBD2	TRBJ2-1	CASSQGLAGDSYNEQFF	TGTGCCAGCAGCCAAGGACTAGCGGGAGACTCCTACAATGAGCAGTTCTTC
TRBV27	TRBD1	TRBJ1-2	CASSLSFSGTGNYGYTF	TGTGCCAGCAGTTTATCTTTCTCCGGGACAGGGAACTATGGCTACACCTTC
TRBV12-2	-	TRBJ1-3	CASRSTGSGNTIYF	TGTGCAAGTCGCTCTACAGGGTCGGGAAACACCATATATTTT
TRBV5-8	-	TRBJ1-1	CASSFQAYTEAFF	TGTGCCAGCAGCTTCCAGGCCTACACTGAAGCTTTCTTT
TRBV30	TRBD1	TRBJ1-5	CAWSVRGQGAQPQHF	TGTGCCTGGAGTGTGCGGGGGCAGGGGGCCCAGCCCCAGCATTTT
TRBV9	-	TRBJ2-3	CASSVLTSGATDTQYF	TGTGCCAGCAGCGTATTAACCAGCGGAGCCACAGATACGCAGTATTTT
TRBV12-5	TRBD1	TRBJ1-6	CASGLEQGNSPLHF	TGTGCTAGTGGTTTAGAACAGGGGAATTCACCCCTCCACTTT
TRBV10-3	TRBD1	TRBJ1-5	CAIQGDSNQPQHF	TGTGCCATCCAGGGGGATAGCAATCAGCCCCAGCATTTT
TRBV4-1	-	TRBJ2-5	CASSQDTTAVRETQYF	TGCGCCAGCAGCCAAGATACCACGGCCGTGAGGGAGACCCAGTACTTC
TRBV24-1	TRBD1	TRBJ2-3	CATSADRSLTDTQYF	TGTGCCACCAGTGCGGACAGGAGCCTCACAGATACGCAGTATTTT
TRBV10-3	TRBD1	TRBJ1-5	CAIGDRISYQPQHF	TGTGCCATCGGGGACAGGATATCATATCAGCCCCAGCATTTT
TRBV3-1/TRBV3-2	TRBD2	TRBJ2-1	CASRLSGGINNEQFF	TGTGCCAGCAGATTGAGCGGGGGGATTAACAATGAGCAGTTCTTC
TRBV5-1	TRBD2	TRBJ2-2	CASSLGPSGNTGELFF	TGCGCCAGCAGCTTAGGGCCTAGCGGTAACACCGGGGAGCTGTTTTTT
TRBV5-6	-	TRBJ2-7	CASSSMPGTSKTPYEQYF	TGTGCCAGCAGCTCGATGCCCGGGACATCAAAGACCCCCTACGAGCAGTACTTC
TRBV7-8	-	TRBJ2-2	CASSLNPRVGELFF	TGTGCCAGCAGCTTAAATCCGAGAGTCGGGGAGCTGTTTTTT
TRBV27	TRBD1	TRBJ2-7	CASSSLGTGGSYEQYF	TGTGCCAGCAGTTCCCTCGGGACAGGGGGGTCATACGAGCAGTACTTC
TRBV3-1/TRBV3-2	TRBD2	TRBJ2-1	CASSLGTSGRHEQFF	TGTGCCAGCAGCCTAGGGACTAGCGGGAGGCATGAGCAGTTCTTC
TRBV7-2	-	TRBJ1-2	CASSLGALNNYGYTF	TGTGCCAGCAGCTTAGGCGCGTTGAATAACTATGGCTACACCTTC
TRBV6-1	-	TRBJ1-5	CASSEGRTVSNQPQHF	TGTGCCAGCAGTGAAGGCCGGACAGTGAGCAATCAGCCCCAGCATTTT
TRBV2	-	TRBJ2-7	CASSASGTPAYEQYF	TGTGCCAGCAGTGCTTCGGGAACCCCCGCCTACGAGCAGTACTTC
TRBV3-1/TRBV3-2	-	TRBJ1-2	CASSQGPARSYGYTF	TGTGCCAGCAGCCAAGGGCCTGCTCGGAGTTATGGCTACACCTTC